The clone carrying this T cell receptor beta chain was detected a few times. This specimen belongs to a study of blood T cell repertoires in COVID-19. CDR1 and CDR2 (germline): LNHDA, SQIVND (reference sequence). The CDR3 is made up of 13 amino acids. The V end was cut by 2 bases, the J end by 7 bases, with 10 bases between. Sequencing used immunoSEQ multiplex PCR; TCRdb keeps in-frame clones, though not all of them. The sample includes about 200,000 clones, approximately 81% of them seen just once. The sequence was obtained from a woman at least 80 years old with acute or convalescent COVID-19. The chain combines TRBV19 with TRBJ2-3; D gene unclear. The sequenced material came from peripheral blood. The CDR3 loop reads CASSISYVNTQYF. CDR3 sequence (DNA): TGTGCCAGTAGTATATCCTACGTGAATACGCAGTATTTT.